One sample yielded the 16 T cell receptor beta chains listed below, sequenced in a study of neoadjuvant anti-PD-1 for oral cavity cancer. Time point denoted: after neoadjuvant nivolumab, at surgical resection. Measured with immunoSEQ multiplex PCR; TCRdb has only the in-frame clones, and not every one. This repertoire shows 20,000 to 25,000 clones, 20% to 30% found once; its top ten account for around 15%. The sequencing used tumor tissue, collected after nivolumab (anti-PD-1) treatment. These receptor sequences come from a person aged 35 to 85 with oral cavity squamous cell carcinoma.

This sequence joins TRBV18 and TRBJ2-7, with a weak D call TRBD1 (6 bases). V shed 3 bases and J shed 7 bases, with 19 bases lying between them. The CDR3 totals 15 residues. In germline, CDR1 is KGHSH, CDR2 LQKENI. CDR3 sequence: CASSPQGYRLGEQYF. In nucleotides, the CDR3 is TGTGCCAGCTCACCCCAGGGGTACAGATTGGGGGAGCAGTACTTC.

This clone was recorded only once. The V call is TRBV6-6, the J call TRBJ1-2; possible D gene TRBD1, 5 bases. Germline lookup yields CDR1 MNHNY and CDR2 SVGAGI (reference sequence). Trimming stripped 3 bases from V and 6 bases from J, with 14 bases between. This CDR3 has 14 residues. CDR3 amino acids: CASSYQGGSNGYTF. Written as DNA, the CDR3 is TGTGCCAGCAGTTATCAGGGCGGATCCAATGGCTACACCTTC.

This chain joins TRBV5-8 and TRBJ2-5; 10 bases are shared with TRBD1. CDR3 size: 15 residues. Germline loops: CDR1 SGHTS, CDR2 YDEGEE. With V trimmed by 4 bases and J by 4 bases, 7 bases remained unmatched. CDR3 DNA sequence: TGTGCCAGCAGCCCCGGACAGGGGGATCGAGAGACCCAGTACTTC. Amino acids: CASSPGQGDRETQYF.

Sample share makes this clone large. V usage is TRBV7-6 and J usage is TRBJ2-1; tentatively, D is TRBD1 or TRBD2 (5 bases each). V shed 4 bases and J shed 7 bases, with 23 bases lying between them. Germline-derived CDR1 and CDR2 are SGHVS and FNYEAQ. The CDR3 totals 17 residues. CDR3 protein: CASSSGGALGSGNEQFF. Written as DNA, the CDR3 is TGTGCCAGCAGCTCCGGTGGGGCGTTAGGGTCGGGGAATGAGCAGTTCTTC.

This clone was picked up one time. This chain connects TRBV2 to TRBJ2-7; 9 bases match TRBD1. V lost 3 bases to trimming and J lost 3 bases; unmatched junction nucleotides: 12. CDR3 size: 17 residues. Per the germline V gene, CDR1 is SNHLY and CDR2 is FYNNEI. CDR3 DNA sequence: TGTGCCAGCAGTGAGATACCCTGGACAGGGGAAAGCTACGAGCAGTACTTC. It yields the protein CASSEIPWTGESYEQYF.

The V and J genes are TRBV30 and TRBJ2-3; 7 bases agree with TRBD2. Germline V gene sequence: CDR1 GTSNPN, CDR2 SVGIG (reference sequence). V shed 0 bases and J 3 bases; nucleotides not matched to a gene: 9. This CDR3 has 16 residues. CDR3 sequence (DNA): TGTGCCTGGAGTGTATTAAGCGGGACGGGAACAGATACGCAGTATTTT. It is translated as CAWSVLSGTGTDTQYF.

CDR3: CASSVEGGGITDTQYF. In nucleotides, the CDR3 is TGTGCCAGCAGCGTAGAAGGCGGGGGAATCACAGATACGCAGTATTTT. J is TRBJ2-3 and V is TRBV9; 7 positions match TRBD2. The J segment lost 2 bases and the V segment lost 0 bases, leaving 6 bases of the junction unmatched. Germline V gene sequence: CDR1 SGDLS, CDR2 YYNGEE. The CDR3 loop spans 16 amino acids.

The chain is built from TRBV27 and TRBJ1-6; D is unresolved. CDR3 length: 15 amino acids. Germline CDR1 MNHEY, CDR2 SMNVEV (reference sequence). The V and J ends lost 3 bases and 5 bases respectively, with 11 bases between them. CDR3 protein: CASSLRAGDNSPLHF. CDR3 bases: TGTGCCAGCAGTTTGCGCGCAGGAGATAATTCACCCCTCCACTTT.

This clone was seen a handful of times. The CDR3 DNA is TGTGCCAGCAGGGCCCGGGGGATGAACACTGAAGCTTTCTTT. Protein: CASRARGMNTEAFF. V and J are TRBV14 and TRBJ1-1; perhaps TRBD1 as D (5 bases). In germline, CDR1 is SGHDN, CDR2 FVKESK. V was trimmed by 6 bases and J by 0 bases, leaving 11 bases between them. The CDR3 is made up of 14 amino acids.

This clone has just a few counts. Here the CDR3 DNA reads TGCGCCAGCCGGCCAGAGTTAAGCAATGAGCAGTTCTTC. Amino acid sequence: CASRPELSNEQFF. The V gene is TRBV10-2, the J gene TRBJ2-1; the D is unclear. V lost 8 bases and J 6 bases, leaving 14 bases between the germline ends. The length of the CDR3 is 13 residues. Germline CDR1 reads WSHSY; CDR2 reads SAAADI.

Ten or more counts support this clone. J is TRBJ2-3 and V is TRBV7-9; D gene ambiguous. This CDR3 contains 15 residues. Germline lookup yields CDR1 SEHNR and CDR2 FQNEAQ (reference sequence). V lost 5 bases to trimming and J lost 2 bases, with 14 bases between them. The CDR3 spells CASSPAALATDTQYF. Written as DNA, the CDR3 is TGTGCCAGCAGCCCCGCAGCGTTAGCCACAGATACGCAGTATTTT.

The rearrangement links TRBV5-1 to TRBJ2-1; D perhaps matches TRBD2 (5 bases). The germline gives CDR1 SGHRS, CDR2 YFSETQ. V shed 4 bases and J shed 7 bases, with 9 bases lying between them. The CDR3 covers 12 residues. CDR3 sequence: CASSDSGNEQFF. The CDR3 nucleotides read TGCGCCAGCAGCGACTCGGGGAATGAGCAGTTCTTC.

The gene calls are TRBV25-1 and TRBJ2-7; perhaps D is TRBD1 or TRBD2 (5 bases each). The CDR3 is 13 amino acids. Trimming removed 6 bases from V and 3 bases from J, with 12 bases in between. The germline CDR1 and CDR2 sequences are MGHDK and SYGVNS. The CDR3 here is CASSPGTSYEQYF. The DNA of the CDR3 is TGTGCCAGCAGCCCTGGGACGAGCTACGAGCAGTACTTC.

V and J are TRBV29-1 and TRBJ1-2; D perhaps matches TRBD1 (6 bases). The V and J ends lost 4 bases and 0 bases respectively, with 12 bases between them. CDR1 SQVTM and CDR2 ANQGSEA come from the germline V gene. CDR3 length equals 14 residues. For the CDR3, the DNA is TGCAGCGTTGGCAGGGGAACGCCTAACTATGGCTACACCTTC. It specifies CSVGRGTPNYGYTF.

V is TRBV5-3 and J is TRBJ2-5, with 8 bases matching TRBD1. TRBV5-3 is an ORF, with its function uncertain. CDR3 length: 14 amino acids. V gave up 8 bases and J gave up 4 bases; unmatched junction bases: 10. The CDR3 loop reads CASSRGQARETQYF. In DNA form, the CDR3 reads TGTGCCAGCAGCCGGGGACAGGCGCGAGAGACCCAGTACTTC.

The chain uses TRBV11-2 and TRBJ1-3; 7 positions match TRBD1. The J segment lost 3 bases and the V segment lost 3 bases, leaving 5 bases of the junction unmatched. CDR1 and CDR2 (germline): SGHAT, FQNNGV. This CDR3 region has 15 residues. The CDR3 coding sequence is TGTGCCAGCAGCTTTAGACAGGGAAGTGGAAACACCATATATTTT. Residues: CASSFRQGSGNTIYF.